This T cell receptor (beta chain) was sequenced during a study of response to subunit inactivated influenza vaccine. CDR3 length equals 13 residues. Findings and caveats of the study: It was the authors' suggestion that each seasonal influenza vaccination recruits few new T cells.

MiXCR, applied by TCRdb to the RT-PCR reads, yields one record per CDR3 protein. In the table there are under 200,000 distinct CDR3 sequences, approximately 10% of which are singletons. Note on this clonotype: Its antigen is not known.

The origin of this receptor is a middle-aged man who received an inactivated influenza vaccine. The gene calls are TRBV21-1 and TRBJ2-4; the DNA was not compared with TRBD1, the D call given in the table. TRBV21-1 is assigned pseudogene status. The sequencing used non-naive T cells sorted from PBMCs, collected roughly 47 days after vaccination. The CDR3 region is CARSMGPKNIQYF. The CDR3 nucleotides read TGTGCCAGATCTATGGGGCCCAAAAACATTCAGTACTTC.